These 24 T cell receptor beta chains share one sample of origin, sequenced in a study of Ad26.COV2.S vaccination and SARS-CoV-2 variants. Clones were read by immunoSEQ multiplex PCR, and TCRdb kept only the in-frame ones, dropping some. The table records 410,000 or so clones, more than 80% of them present only once. As to treatment: around 19 received Ad26.COV2.S at low or high dose, single or two shots; roughly 5 received placebo; per-sample allocation not given. The samples date from day 63 after the first vaccine or placebo injection. Material: peripheral blood, obtained in a trial of Ad26.COV2.S vaccine versus placebo. These receptors were collected from a person aged 18-60 years who received the Ad26.COV2.S COVID-19 vaccine or a placebo.

The chain combines TRBV5-1 with TRBJ1-5, with a possible D match to TRBD1 (5 bases). Germline V lookup: CDR1 SGHRS, CDR2 YFSETQ. Trimming stripped 3 bases from V and 2 bases from J, with 9 bases between. The CDR3 runs to 14 residues. The CDR3 region is CASSSLGGNQPQHF. CDR3 nucleotide sequence: TGCGCCAGCAGCTCCCTGGGGGGCAATCAGCCCCAGCATTTT.

This clone was detected only once. The chain has TRBV6-5 and TRBJ2-6; D possibly corresponds to TRBD1 (6 bases). The CDR3 extends over 15 amino acids. The V end lost 6 bases, the J end lost 1 base, and 10 bases lay between the germline ends. CDR1 MNHEY and CDR2 SVGAGI come from the germline V gene. CDR3 sequence (DNA): TGTGCCAGCAGCCTACAGGGTTCTGGGGCCAACGTCCTGACTTTC. Translated: CASSLQGSGANVLTF.

This clone was recorded only once. The rearrangement uses TRBV11-3 and TRBJ2-7; 8 bases line up with TRBD1. Per germline, CDR1 SGHNT and CDR2 YENEEA. V was clipped by 2 bases and J by 3 bases; unmatched bases: 3. The CDR3 loop spans 14 amino acids. The CDR3 loop is CASSLQGASYEQYF. The DNA for the CDR3 is TGTGCCAGCAGCTTACAGGGGGCCAGCTACGAGCAGTACTTC.

This chain links TRBV2 with TRBJ2-1; perhaps D is TRBD1 or TRBD2 (5 bases each). Germline assignment: CDR1 SNHLY and CDR2 FYNNEI. The length of the CDR3 is 11 residues. The germline V and J ends were trimmed by 3 bases and 15 bases, with 12 bases remaining between them. CDR3 coding DNA: TGTGCCAGCAGTGAGAGGGGCGTTCTGTTCTTC. It specifies CASSERGVLFF.

This chain uses TRBV6-1 with TRBJ1-2; D not certain. This CDR3 contains 14 residues. Germline V gene data show CDR1 as MNHNS and CDR2 as SASEGT. The ends were cut back, 0 bases at V and 4 bases at J, with 9 bases in the middle. The CDR3 sequence: CASSEARSVYGYTF. In DNA form, the CDR3 reads TGTGCCAGCAGTGAAGCGCGATCAGTCTATGGCTACACCTTC.

The V and J genes are TRBV27 and TRBJ2-1; 8 bases are a match to TRBD2. The CDR3 runs to 17 residues. Germline loops: CDR1 MNHEY, CDR2 SMNVEV (reference sequence). Trimming at V came to 7 bases and at J to 0 bases, leaving 11 bases not matched to a gene. CDR3 in DNA: TGTGCCAGCAATCCGGGACTAGGAACAAGCTCCTACAATGAGCAGTTCTTC. Translating it yields CASNPGLGTSSYNEQFF.

The chain joins TRBV5-1 to TRBJ2-6; a possible D gene is TRBD1 (6 bases). The V end was cut by 2 bases, the J end by 1 base, with 10 bases between. Germline CDR1 and CDR2: SGHRS and YFSETQ. The CDR3 sequence is 16 residues long. CDR3 loop: CASSFYTGSGANVLTF. CDR3 in DNA: TGCGCCAGCAGCTTTTATACAGGGTCTGGGGCCAACGTCCTGACTTTC.

The rearrangement joins TRBV29-1 to TRBJ1-1; 8 bases agree with TRBD1. Germline values: CDR1 SQVTM, CDR2 ANQGSEA. The CDR3 runs to 12 residues. The ends lost 6 bases at V and 8 bases at J; junction bases unmatched: 8. The CDR3 is CSVGGQGLEAFF. The CDR3 DNA reads TGCAGCGTAGGCGGACAGGGTCTCGAAGCTTTCTTT.

The rearrangement links TRBV7-3 to TRBJ2-3, with 7 bases lining up with TRBD1. Trimming cost V 4 bases and J 1 base; bases outside gene matches: 5. CDR3 length: 15 residues. The V gene's germline CDR1 is SGHTA and CDR2 FQGTGA. Here the CDR3 reads CASSSTGVGTDTQYF. DNA for the CDR3: TGTGCCAGCAGCTCTACAGGGGTAGGCACAGATACGCAGTATTTT. The complete variable domain, with remaining parts taken from reference TRBV7-3 and TRBJ2-3, reads GAGVSQTPSNKVTEKGKYVELRCDPISGHTALYWYRQSLGQGPEFLIYFQGTGAADDSGLPNDRFFAVRPEGSVSTLKIQRTERGDSAVYLCASSSTGVGTDTQYFGPGTRLTVL.

The J gene is TRBJ2-2, the V gene TRBV6-2 or TRBV6-3; TRBD2 matches 7 bases. The junction had 3 bases not matched to a gene; V was cut back by 5 bases and J by 0 bases. Germline lookup yields CDR1 MNHEY and CDR2 SVGEGT. The CDR3 totals 15 residues. The CDR3 loop is CASSQSGANTGELFF. The CDR3 coding sequence is TGTGCCAGCAGTCAGAGCGGGGCGAACACCGGGGAGCTGTTTTTT.

The chain has TRBV7-9 and TRBJ2-7; D may be TRBD2 (5 bases). The germline V and J ends were trimmed by 5 bases and 4 bases, with 9 bases remaining between them. This CDR3 region has 12 residues. Looked up from germline, CDR1 is SEHNR and CDR2 is FQNEAQ (reference sequence). This CDR3 is CASSTRGYEQYF. For the CDR3, the DNA is TGTGCCAGCAGCACTAGAGGGTACGAGCAGTACTTC.

The V call is TRBV6-5, the J call TRBJ2-3; TRBD2 matches at 8 bases. The CDR3 covers 12 residues. Germline-derived CDR1 and CDR2 are MNHEY and SVGAGI. Trimming cost V 2 bases and J 11 bases; bases outside gene matches: 3. This CDR3 reads CASSYPGGEQYF. CDR3 nucleotides: TGTGCCAGCAGTTACCCCGGGGGGGAGCAGTATTTT.

The rearrangement uses TRBV5-6 and TRBJ2-5; 7 nucleotides line up with TRBD1. The junction had 0 bases not matched to a gene; V was cut back by 3 bases and J by 1 base. Germline CDR1 SGHDT, CDR2 YYEEEE. This CDR3 contains 13 residues. The CDR3 here is CASSSGGQETQYF. The CDR3 bases are TGTGCCAGCAGCTCAGGGGGCCAAGAGACCCAGTACTTC.

The rearrangement uses TRBV4-1 and TRBJ2-3; 8 bases map to TRBD2. The junction had 7 bases not matched to a gene; V was cut back by 3 bases and J by 2 bases. The CDR3 has 16 residues. Germline V gene data show CDR1 as MGHRA and CDR2 as YSYEKL. The CDR3 DNA is TGCGCCAGCAGCCACCCCCACGGGAGGGCCACAGATACGCAGTATTTT. It encodes CASSHPHGRATDTQYF.

The V call is TRBV6-5, the J call TRBJ1-1; D is unresolved. The CDR3 is made up of 14 amino acids. Trimming removed 0 bases from V and 3 bases from J, with 8 bases in between. Germline CDR1 reads MNHEY; CDR2 reads SVGAGI. The chain's CDR3 is CASSYSSRYTEAFF. Here the CDR3 DNA reads TGTGCCAGCAGTTACTCCTCGCGGTACACTGAAGCTTTCTTT.

V and J are TRBV3-1 (or the pseudogene TRBV3-2) and TRBJ2-5, with D perhaps matching TRBD1 (5 bases). Germline V gene lookup returns CDR1 LGHDT and CDR2 YNNKEL (reference sequence). The CDR3 has 17 residues. V was cut by 0 bases and J by 2 bases, with 16 bases left in between. The CDR3 loop reads CASSQDPLAGKQETQYF. CDR3 DNA: TGTGCCAGCAGCCAAGATCCGCTGGCAGGGAAACAAGAGACCCAGTACTTC.

The rearrangement uses TRBV7-6 and TRBJ2-5, with 8 nucleotides matching TRBD1. V shed 10 bases, J shed 5 bases, and the junction held 9 bases outside the gene matches. Germline V gives CDR1 SGHVS, CDR2 FNYEAQ. The CDR3 length is 13 residues. In DNA form, the CDR3 reads TGTGCCATCGCCCAGGGGGCTGGGGAGACCCAGTACTTC. It codes for CAIAQGAGETQYF.

This clone was seen only once. The V call is TRBV29-1, the J call TRBJ1-6; D is ambiguous. With 6 bases removed from V and 7 bases from J, the gap between germline ends came to 19 bases. This CDR3 comprises 15 residues. Germline V gene lookup returns CDR1 SQVTM and CDR2 ANQGSEA. CDR3 loop: CSVIRIRVQNSPLHF. The CDR3 DNA follows: TGCAGCGTGATTCGGATAAGGGTGCAGAATTCACCCCTCCACTTT.

J is TRBJ1-1 and V is TRBV5-5; D might be TRBD1 (6 bases). This CDR3 spans 13 amino acids. Trimming shortened V by 5 bases and J by 5 bases, and 13 bases separated the two germline ends. Germline CDR1 and CDR2: SGHKS and YYEKEE (reference sequence). In DNA form, the CDR3 reads TGTGCCAGCAGTTGGGGGCGCGTGACTGAAGCTTTCTTT. The encoded protein is CASSWGRVTEAFF.

The rearrangement uses TRBV19 and TRBJ2-7; D ambiguous. This CDR3 contains 13 residues. V dropped 6 bases and J dropped 0 bases, with 9 bases sitting between them. The V gene's germline CDR1 is LNHDA and CDR2 SQIVND (reference sequence). The CDR3 sequence is CASSVSSSYEQYF. CDR3 DNA: TGTGCCAGTAGCGTGTCGAGCTCCTACGAGCAGTACTTC.

The CDR3 DNA sequence: TGTGCCAGCAGCTTACTACTAGCGGGAGGAGCCGGGGAGCTGTTTTTT. Translated, it gives CASSLLLAGGAGELFF. The gene calls are TRBV7-8 and TRBJ2-2; 12 bases map to TRBD2. V lost 2 bases to trimming and J lost 6 bases; unmatched junction nucleotides: 4. Germline V gene sequence: CDR1 SGHVS, CDR2 FQNEAQ. The length of the CDR3 is 16 residues.

V gene TRBV7-2 combines with J gene TRBJ2-3; 7 nucleotides align to TRBD1. V lost 3 bases to trimming and J lost 3 bases; unmatched junction nucleotides: 3. The CDR3 spans 14 residues. Germline V gene data show CDR1 as SGHTA and CDR2 as FQGNSA. CDR3 sequence reads: CASSFNRGTDTQYF. For the CDR3, the DNA is TGTGCCAGCAGCTTTAACAGGGGTACAGATACGCAGTATTTT. Looking up the rest from reference TRBV7-2 and TRBJ2-3 gives the full variable domain: GAGVSQSPSNKVTEKGKDVELRCDPISGHTALYWYRQSLGQGLEFLIYFQGNSAPDKSGLPSDRFSAERTGGSVSTLTIQRTQQEDSAVYLCASSFNRGTDTQYFGPGTRLTVL.

This chain uses TRBV28 with TRBJ2-1, with 10 nucleotides matching TRBD2. V was pared by 6 bases and J by 10 bases, with 6 bases of the junction left unmatched. CDR1 is MDHEN, CDR2 SYDVKM, per germline. The CDR3 runs to 13 residues. The CDR3 here is CASSLLTSGEQFF. In DNA form, the CDR3 reads TGTGCCAGCAGCCTCCTGACTAGCGGGGAGCAGTTCTTC.

The V call is TRBV4-1, the J call TRBJ1-1; D gene unclear. The ends were cut back, 1 base at V and 0 bases at J, with 9 bases in the middle. CDR3 length equals 15 residues. The germline V gene encodes CDR1 MGHRA and CDR2 YSYEKL. The CDR3 here is CASSQGHSMNTEAFF. The CDR3 DNA follows: TGCGCCAGCAGCCAAGGACACAGTATGAACACTGAAGCTTTCTTT.